Sequencing of this T cell receptor (beta chain) was carried out in a study of cytomegalovirus exposure and HLA in healthy donors. This clone was recorded a few times. What it binds is unknown. Broader study findings: Investigators reported fewer than 200 TCR beta chains as tied to cytomegalovirus. With DRB1 most and HLA-C fewest, TCR association rates differed between HLA loci in a later analysis. There were some V segments, including TRBV6-2 and TRBV6-3, excluded as indistinguishable. As was reported, the HLA-A and HLA-B alleles of most subjects were accurately predicted from TCR beta sequences.

CDR3 length equals 11 residues. Germline values: CDR1 SGHRS, CDR2 YFSETQ. Trimming took 3 bases from V and 4 from J, leaving 3 bases between them. The PCR contained 60 Vbeta and 13 Jbeta primers. Sequencing was performed with immunoSEQ multiplex PCR; in TCRdb, only in-frame clones are kept and a portion is missing. The sample records about 130,000 clones, 80% being singletons. The origin of this receptor is a man aged 40-55 years in good health and CMV-seronegative. The source material was PBMCs. This chain uses TRBV5-1 with TRBJ2-3; no clear D. The CDR3: CASSSADTQYF. The CDR3 region has the DNA TGCGCCAGCAGCTCGGCAGATACGCAGTATTTT.